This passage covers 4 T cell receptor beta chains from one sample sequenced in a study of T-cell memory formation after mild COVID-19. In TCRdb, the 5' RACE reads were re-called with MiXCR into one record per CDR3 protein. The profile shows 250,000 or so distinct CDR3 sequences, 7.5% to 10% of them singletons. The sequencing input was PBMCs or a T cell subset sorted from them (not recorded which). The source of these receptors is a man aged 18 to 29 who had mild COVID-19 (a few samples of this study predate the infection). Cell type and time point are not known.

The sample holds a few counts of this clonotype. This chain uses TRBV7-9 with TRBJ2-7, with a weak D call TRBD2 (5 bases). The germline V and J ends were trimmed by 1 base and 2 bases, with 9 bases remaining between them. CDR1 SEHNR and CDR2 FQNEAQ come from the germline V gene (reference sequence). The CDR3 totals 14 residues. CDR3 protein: CASSLVASPYEQYF. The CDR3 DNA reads TGTGCCAGCAGCTTAGTAGCGAGTCCCTACGAGCAGTACTTC.

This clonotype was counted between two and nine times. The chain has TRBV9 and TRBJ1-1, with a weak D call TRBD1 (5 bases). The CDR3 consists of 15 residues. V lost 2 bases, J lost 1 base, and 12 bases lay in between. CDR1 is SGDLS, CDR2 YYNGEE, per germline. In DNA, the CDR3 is TGTGCCAGCAGCGTCGACGGAGGGGCGAACACTGAAGCTTTCTTT. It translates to CASSVDGGANTEAFF.

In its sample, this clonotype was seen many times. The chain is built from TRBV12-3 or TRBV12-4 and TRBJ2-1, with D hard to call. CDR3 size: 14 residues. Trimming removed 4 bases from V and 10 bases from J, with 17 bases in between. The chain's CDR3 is CASSYQRGEREQFF. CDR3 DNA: TGTGCCAGCAGTTACCAGCGAGGTGAAAGGGAGCAGTTCTTC.

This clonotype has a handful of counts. The CDR3 protein is CASSPEVGSGEQFF. CDR3 nucleotides: TGTGCCAGCTCACCGGAAGTTGGATCGGGTGAGCAGTTCTTC. This chain links TRBV18 with TRBJ2-1; D is ambiguous. From germline, CDR1 is KGHSH and CDR2 LQKENI. The CDR3 is 14 amino acids. V lost 3 bases, J lost 9 bases, and 15 bases lay in between.